This passage covers 24 T cell receptor beta chains from one sample sequenced in a study of response to subunit inactivated influenza vaccine. Via MiXCR, TCRdb re-called the RT-PCR reads, giving one row per CDR3 protein. The data show roughly 760,000 distinct CDR3 sequences, roughly 20% seen once. Sequencing was performed on PBMCs from blood, taken 4 to 6 days after vaccination. Receptor source: a man aged 45-65 years who received an inactivated influenza vaccine.

The chain couples TRBV5-1 to TRBJ1-1, with D possibly matching TRBD1 (5 bases). Germline V gives CDR1 SGHRS, CDR2 YFSETQ. The V end lost 1 base, the J end lost 1 base, and 11 bases lay between the germline ends. This CDR3 has 15 amino acids. The CDR3 loop reads CASSLNQGTNTEAFF. The CDR3 region has the DNA TGCGCCAGCAGCTTGAATCAGGGAACGAACACTGAAGCTTTCTTT. The full variable domain, completed using reference TRBV5-1 and TRBJ1-1, is KAGVTQTPRYLIKTRGQQVTLSCSPISGHRSVSWYQQTPGQGLQFLFEYFSETQRNKGNFPGRFSGRQFSNSRSEMNVSTLELGDSALYLCASSLNQGTNTEAFFGQGTRLTVV.

CDR3: CASSIRDTYNSPLHF. The CDR3 bases are TGTGCCAGCAGCATCCGGGACACATATAATTCACCCCTCCACTTT. The chain recombines TRBV7-9 with TRBJ1-6; a weak D match, TRBD1 (6 bases). Deletions cut 5 bases from V and 4 bases from J, with 12 bases between. The CDR3 extends over 15 amino acids. Germline CDR1 reads SEHNR; CDR2 reads FQNEAQ (reference sequence).

V is TRBV5-1 and J is TRBJ2-5, with no clear D. From germline, CDR1 is SGHRS and CDR2 YFSETQ. CDR3 size: 13 residues. The V end lost 4 bases, the J end lost 5 bases, and 12 bases lay between the germline ends. The CDR3 reads CASSNHWIETQYF. DNA of the CDR3: TGCGCCAGCAGCAACCATTGGATTGAGACCCAGTACTTC.

The chain uses TRBV10-2 and TRBJ2-1; 11 nucleotides align to TRBD2. J gave up 6 bases and V 1 base, and 2 bases lay outside the gene matches. Germline V lookup: CDR1 WSHSY, CDR2 SAAADI. The CDR3 is made up of 15 amino acids. In nucleotides, the CDR3 is TGCGCCAGCAGTGAGTTTAGCGGGGGGGGCAATGAGCAGTTCTTC. It codes for CASSEFSGGGNEQFF.

The chain links TRBV12-3 or TRBV12-4 to TRBJ2-7; TRBD2 matches 8 bases. The V gene end was trimmed by 6 bases and the J gene end by 2 bases; junction bases not matched to a gene: 9. This CDR3 contains 15 residues. The CDR3 nucleotides read TGTGCCAGCAGCCCCGGCGGGAGGACTACCTACGAGCAGTACTTC. Its protein is CASSPGGRTTYEQYF.

V usage is TRBV7-6 and J usage is TRBJ1-3, with 8 bases lining up with TRBD1. Unmatched junction bases numbered 11, after V lost 5 bases and J lost 2 bases. CDR3 size: 17 residues. Looked up from germline, CDR1 is SGHVS and CDR2 is FNYEAQ. The CDR3 reads CASSLLGTGSTGNTIYF. Here the CDR3 DNA reads TGTGCCAGCAGCCTCCTTGGGACAGGCTCCACTGGAAACACCATATATTTT.

There are a few counts of this clonotype. This chain uses TRBV27 with TRBJ2-7, with TRBD2 as a possible D gene (6 bases). The CDR3 covers 14 residues. CDR1 and CDR2 (germline): MNHEY, SMNVEV (reference sequence). The V end was cut by 0 bases, the J end by 3 bases, with 9 bases between. CDR3: CASSLSGGYYEQYF. CDR3 bases: TGTGCCAGCAGTTTATCCGGAGGGTACTACGAGCAGTACTTC.

This chain joins TRBV6-4 and TRBJ2-2; possibly TRBD2 for D (6 bases). The germline V gene encodes CDR1 MRHNA and CDR2 SNTAGT. The ends were cut back, 4 bases at V and 6 bases at J, with 12 bases in the middle. The CDR3 has 14 residues. CDR3 sequence reads: CASSVEGLSGELFF. The CDR3 DNA sequence: TGTGCCAGCAGTGTGGAGGGCCTATCCGGGGAGCTGTTTTTT.

This sequence joins TRBV11-2 and TRBJ1-2, with D maybe TRBD1 (5 bases). Germline CDR1 SGHAT, CDR2 FQNNGV. The V end lost 5 bases, the J end lost 2 bases, and 12 bases lay between the germline ends. This CDR3 has 14 residues. The CDR3 bases are TGTGCCAGCAGCCCGACGACAGAGAACTATGGCTACACCTTC. It codes for CASSPTTENYGYTF.

The V call is TRBV12-3 or TRBV12-4, the J call TRBJ2-5; 10 nucleotides align to TRBD1. J was trimmed by 1 base and V by 6 bases; bases with no gene match: 8. The CDR3 runs to 16 residues. Here the CDR3 reads CASRPGTGDSQETQYF. DNA for the CDR3: TGTGCCAGCAGGCCTGGGACAGGGGACTCCCAAGAGACCCAGTACTTC.

In nucleotides, the CDR3 is TGCAGCGTTACGGATGGGGGAGATACGCAGTATTTT. The encoded protein is CSVTDGGDTQYF. The genes are TRBV29-1 and TRBJ2-3; either TRBD1 or TRBD2 may supply D (5 bases each). V was shortened by 5 bases and J by 5 bases, with 11 bases between the two germline ends. The CDR3 loop spans 12 amino acids. Germline CDR1 is SQVTM and CDR2 is ANQGSEA.

This clonotype occurred a few times. This chain joins TRBV20-1 and TRBJ2-3, with D unclear. CDR1 DFQATT and CDR2 SNEGSKA come from the germline V gene (reference sequence). Trimming removed 1 base from V and 0 bases from J, with 8 bases in between. There are 14 residues in the CDR3. The CDR3 nucleotides read TGCAGTGCTAGAGGGTACGGGAGCACAGATACGCAGTATTTT. This sequence encodes CSARGYGSTDTQYF.

V usage is TRBV5-5 and J usage is TRBJ2-5; possible D gene TRBD1, 6 bases. CDR3 length equals 13 residues. Germline-derived CDR1 and CDR2 are SGHKS and YYEKEE (reference sequence). Trimming stripped 3 bases from V and 5 bases from J, with 11 bases between. CDR3 DNA: TGTGCCAGCAGCTCAGGGGTCCGGGAGACCCAGTACTTC. Amino acids: CASSSGVRETQYF.

The chain recombines TRBV20-1 with TRBJ2-2; D not certain. Germline CDR1 DFQATT, CDR2 SNEGSKA (reference sequence). The CDR3 sequence is 14 residues long. Trimming removed 0 bases at V and 5 bases at J, with 10 bases between. The CDR3 spells CSAREMKGTGELFF. The CDR3 nucleotides read TGCAGTGCTAGAGAGATGAAGGGAACCGGGGAGCTGTTTTTT.

This clonotype was seen only a few times. The chain couples TRBV7-6 to TRBJ2-2; D ambiguous. Germline V gives CDR1 SGHVS, CDR2 FNYEAQ. The V end was cut by 4 bases, the J end by 2 bases, with 14 bases between. This CDR3 region has 16 residues. The CDR3 bases are TGTGCCAGCAGCTCTCGGACGGTTCCTAACACCGGGGAGCTGTTTTTT. Its translation: CASSSRTVPNTGELFF.

The chain couples TRBV6-1 to TRBJ2-1; 7 bases line up with TRBD2. The CDR3 is 15 residues long. V lost 5 bases, J lost 4 bases, and 8 bases stayed unmatched. Per the germline V gene, CDR1 is MNHNS and CDR2 is SASEGT. CDR3 in DNA: TGTGCCAGCAGTACCGGGACTACCGAATACAATGAGCAGTTCTTC. Protein: CASSTGTTEYNEQFF.

The V and J genes are TRBV9 and TRBJ2-2; a weak D match, TRBD2 (6 bases). The CDR3 runs 17 residues. V shed 0 bases and J shed 0 bases, with 12 bases lying between them. Germline V gene sequence: CDR1 SGDLS, CDR2 YYNGEE. CDR3 in amino acids: CASSVGRRAANTGELFF. CDR3 in DNA: TGTGCCAGCAGCGTAGGTAGGAGGGCAGCGAACACCGGGGAGCTGTTTTTT.

The chain employs TRBV15 and TRBJ2-1; 8 nucleotides match TRBD2. Germline CDR1 reads LNHNV; CDR2 reads YYDKDF (reference sequence). V was pared by 3 bases and J by 4 bases, with 5 bases of the junction left unmatched. This CDR3 has 15 residues. CDR3: CATSSERELYNEQFF. DNA of the CDR3: TGTGCCACCAGCAGCGAGCGGGAGCTATACAATGAGCAGTTCTTC. Using reference TRBV15 and TRBJ2-1 for the parts outside the CDR3, the full variable domain is DAMVIQNPRYQVTQFGKPVTLSCSQTLNHNVMYWYQQKSSQAPKLLFHYYDKDFNNEADTPDNFQSRRPNTSFCFLDIRSPGLGDTAMYLCATSSERELYNEQFFGPGTRLTVL.

This clonotype was recorded a few times. The chain joins TRBV7-9 to TRBJ2-6; D may be TRBD2 (5 bases). CDR3 length: 14 residues. Germline-derived CDR1 and CDR2 are SEHNR and FQNEAQ (reference sequence). V gave up 5 bases and J gave up 16 bases, with 21 bases separating them. The CDR3 reads CASSVVGTGSRLTF. CDR3 sequence (DNA): TGTGCCAGCAGCGTTGTGGGCACGGGGAGCCGACTGACTTTC.

V is TRBV20-1 and J is TRBJ1-2; D unresolved. The V gene's germline CDR1 is DFQATT and CDR2 SNEGSKA (reference sequence). The CDR3 is 14 residues long. The V gene lost 1 base and the J gene lost 1 base, with 10 bases spanning the gap. The CDR3 bases are TGCAGTGCTAGAGTTCCAGGAGTTAACTATGGCTACACCTTC. Amino acids: CSARVPGVNYGYTF.

This clonotype was detected ten times or more. The V gene is TRBV12-3 or TRBV12-4, the J gene TRBJ1-6; the D gene is possibly TRBD1 (6 bases). CDR3 length: 18 amino acids. V gave up 6 bases and J gave up 0 bases, with 18 bases separating them. The CDR3 reads CASRIYTGHSSYNSPLHF. CDR3 nucleotide sequence: TGTGCCAGCAGAATATACACAGGGCACAGCTCCTATAATTCACCCCTCCACTTT.

CDR3 residues: CASSDTTDRSYEQYF. In DNA form, the CDR3 reads TGCGCCAGCAGTGATACCACAGACCGATCCTACGAGCAGTACTTC. The chain is built from TRBV10-1 and TRBJ2-7; D uncertain. This CDR3 is built from 15 residues. V gave up 3 bases and J gave up 1 base, with 13 bases separating them. Germline V gene data show CDR1 as WNHNN and CDR2 as SYGVQD (reference sequence).

This rearrangement joins TRBV7-9 to TRBJ1-5; D is perhaps TRBD1 (5 bases). Trimming stripped 6 bases from V and 3 bases from J, with 15 bases between. Germline CDR1 is SEHNR and CDR2 is FQNEAQ (reference sequence). The CDR3 covers 15 residues. CDR3 bases: TGTGCCAGCAGTCTCGTCGGCAGGGACAATCAGCCCCAGCATTTT. This encodes CASSLVGRDNQPQHF. The whole variable domain, remainder taken from reference TRBV7-9 and TRBJ1-5, is DTGVSQNPRHKITKRGQNVTFRCDPISEHNRLYWYRQTLGQGPEFLTYFQNEAQLEKSRLLSDRFSAERPKGSFSTLEIQRTEQGDSAMYLCASSLVGRDNQPQHFGDGTRLSIL.

This clonotype was found a few times. The J gene is TRBJ2-4, the V gene TRBV15; D might be TRBD1 or TRBD2, each matching 7 bases. Trimming removed 2 bases at V and 2 bases at J, with 19 bases between. The germline gives CDR1 LNHNV, CDR2 YYDKDF (reference sequence). There are 18 residues in the CDR3. The CDR3 loop reads CATSRQGEGMASKNIQYF. The CDR3 DNA reads TGTGCCACCAGCAGACAGGGGGAGGGCATGGCGTCCAAAAACATTCAGTACTTC.